This T cell receptor (beta chain) came from a study of tumor-infiltrating lymphocytes in primary liver carcinoma. The overall study: The patients included men and women who were aged 30 to 69 years.

Between about 17 and 34 mg of unsorted bulk tissue served as the source from which RNA and DNA were co-extracted. Of note for this clonotype: A much larger clonotype is one base distant, so this may be a read error.

Germline CDR1 and CDR2: SGHRS and YFSETQ. CDR3 length: 15 amino acids. Researchers generated TCR beta cDNA from about 530 ng of total RNA, relying on a constant-region primer. ARM-PCR, slightly modified, supplied the TCR beta libraries through three nested multiplex PCR rounds. A C-beta reverse primer was combined with TRBV1-TRBV30 forward primers in the first two PCR rounds, and each round had approximately 9 cycles. MiXCR, run by TCRdb on the multiplex PCR reads, gives a single entry per CDR3 protein. The sample lists some 180,000 distinct CDR3 sequences; 85% were seen once. V is TRBV5-1 and J is TRBJ2-1; D is unclear. This TCR was recovered from a man aged 35 to 55 with primary liver carcinoma and hepatitis B virus infection. The sample was tumor tissue from primary liver carcinoma. The CDR3 is CTSSTDVQSHNEQFF. CDR3 nucleotide sequence: TGCACCAGCAGCACGGACGTTCAATCCCACAATGAGCAGTTCTTC.